Below, one TCR beta chain is given with its context. Its antigen target is currently unknown. No base-level quality is on record; no much larger clone is a single base apart. Via the germline V gene (reference sequence), CDR1 is MNHEY and CDR2 SMNVEV. The CDR3 goes from the cysteine to the phenylalanine over 16 residues. Just CDR3 DNA is preserved here, 48 bases in frame from base 1. The V end gives up 2 bases and the J end 5 bases, leaving 9 bases in the junction not matched to a gene. This specimen belongs to a study of blood T cell repertoires in COVID-19 (TCRdb year 2020). For the wider study: Samples covering the acute and convalescent phases of COVID-19 were provided by collaborators in the United States, Italy and Spain. The prospective study material was composed of cDNA or gDNA derived from T cells, B-cell-depleted T cells, or PBMCs. Deeply sampled blood TCRbeta repertoires from subjects exposed to, actively infected with, or recovered from COVID-19 were included in the dataset. The repertoires were released in a freely available public database intended as a resource for research on the immune response to SARS-CoV-2. Samples were obtained from the ongoing ImmuneRACE study (first 160 participants) and from over 1,000 subjects provided by 6 global collaborators. Nearly every sample came with metadata listing a de-identified subject ID, COVID-19 status, age in years and sex. Where available, HLA class I and class II types were obtained from metadata supplied by the sample provider rather than from assay-based typing.

TCRbeta CDR3 regions were amplified from genomic DNA using the immunoSEQ Assay, a bias-controlled multiplex PCR. In the original analysis: The number of nucleated cells in each sample was estimated from the amplification of reference gene primers within the assay. To quantify the absolute abundance of each unique TCRbeta CDR3 rearrangement, sequence reads were collapsed and filtered. For each sample, productive Simpson clonality was calculated as the square root of Simpson's diversity index over productive rearrangements. Not all clones reach the TCRdb copy of this immuneACCESS table, which keeps in-frame sequences only. Checked studies attribute under half of the gap to unresolved V genes and leave the rest unexplained. The V and J calls and clone size are taken from that table; D and trimming were inferred from the DNA. The sample profile shows around 300,000 clones; roughly nine tenths of them were found once. The ten largest clones take up around 3% of the sample.

Points the paper makes about the study in general: The amount of clinical and demographic metadata varied by source and participant and was provided uncurated.

In the prospective study, participants were roughly 18 to 95 years old, resided in 20 to 30 geographic areas of the United States, and were enrolled through a virtual design. To assign participants to cohorts, the prospective study relied on clinical history that participants themselves reported in a screening survey and a study questionnaire. ImmuneRACE Cohort 3 recovered participants were defined by two consecutive negative NP/OP PCR tests, healthcare professional clearance, or symptom resolution. Each participant in the prospective study had whole blood, serum and a nasopharyngeal or oropharyngeal swab collected by mobile phlebotomists. Prospective study participants could optionally give additional blood draws and questionnaires over an approximately two-month period. Before DNA extraction, blood samples from the prospective study were shipped at room temperature or frozen.

The V and J segments used are TRBV27 and TRBJ1-5; TRBD1 matches 7 bases in the middle. This receptor was identified in a woman aged 45-65 years who had recovered from COVID-19. Material for sequencing was PBMCs or T cells enriched from blood (not recorded which). In nucleotides, the sequence is TGTGCCAGCAGTTTACGAGGGGGCTCAAGGGATCAGCCCCAGCATTTT. Its product reads: CASSLRGGSRDQPQHF.